The 27 T cell receptor beta chains below were found in one sample sequenced in a study of T cells in Graves' hyperthyroidism and ophthalmopathy. TCR beta CDR3 regions were amplified from RNA. A set of HTBI primers served as the primers for a first-round RT-PCR of the TCR CDR3. TCRdb called the multiplex PCR reads again in MiXCR, with one record for every CDR3 protein. The data show 300,000 to 450,000 distinct CDR3 sequences, with about 15% seen just once and less than 20% held by the top ten. The sample comprised blood. All receptors come from a young woman with Graves' ophthalmopathy.

This clonotype was found many times. This chain connects TRBV20-1 to TRBJ2-7, with D uncertain. CDR3 length: 12 residues. Germline V gene lookup returns CDR1 DFQATT and CDR2 SNEGSKA (reference sequence). Trimming stripped 3 bases from V and 2 bases from J, with 8 bases between. The chain's CDR3 is CSASFGTYEQYF. The CDR3 region has the DNA TGCAGTGCTAGTTTTGGGACCTACGAGCAGTACTTC.

This chain joins TRBV29-1 and TRBJ2-3, with 7 nucleotides matching TRBD1. This CDR3 is 14 amino acids long. CDR1 and CDR2 from the germline V gene are SQVTM and ANQGSEA. For the CDR3, the DNA is TGCAGTGCTAGGGACAGCCCTAGCACAGATACGCAGTATTTT. This codes for CSARDSPSTDTQYF.

The V gene is TRBV4-2, the J gene TRBJ2-3, with TRBD1 identical over 7 bases. The length of the CDR3 is 15 residues. The germline V gene has CDR1 LGHNA and CDR2 YNFKEQ. V lost 4 bases and J lost 6; bases outside the gene matches: 10. CDR3 residues: CASSRDRDIPDTQYF. The CDR3 nucleotides read TGTGCCAGCAGCCGAGACAGGGACATTCCGGATACGCAGTATTTT.

This clonotype was counted ten times or more. V is TRBV18 and J is TRBJ1-4; 8 bases fit TRBD1. This CDR3 region has 14 residues. CDR1 is KGHSH and CDR2 is LQKENI in the germline V gene. Trimming took 3 bases from V and 8 from J; bases not matched to a gene: 5. CDR3 loop: CASSPDRVREKLFF. DNA of the CDR3: TGTGCCAGCTCACCGGACAGGGTGCGGGAAAAACTGTTTTTT.

This clonotype appeared a few times. The rearrangement links TRBV29-1 to TRBJ2-5; 9 positions match TRBD1. This CDR3 is 12 amino acids long. Germline lookup yields CDR1 SQVTM and CDR2 ANQGSEA. The V segment lost 5 bases and the J segment 3 bases; nucleotides outside the gene matches: 1. CDR3 nucleotides: TGCAGCGTTTGGGACAGGGAAGAGACCCAGTACTTC. It translates to CSVWDREETQYF.

Comment on this clonotype: A read error may produce the germline difference seen at one junction end. This chain connects TRBV12-3 or TRBV12-4 to TRBJ2-3; D is perhaps TRBD1 (6 bases). CDR3 length: 17 residues. In DNA form, the CDR3 reads TGTGCCAGCAGCTTAGGAGGTGCAGGGGCCGACACAGATACGCAGTATTTT. This translates into CASSLGGAGADTDTQYF.

The J gene is TRBJ2-2, the V gene TRBV19, with 7 bases fitting TRBD1. V lost 2 bases and J lost 2; bases outside the gene matches: 8. The germline V gene has CDR1 LNHDA and CDR2 SQIVND (reference sequence). The CDR3 consists of 17 residues. The CDR3, as DNA: TGTGCCAGTAGTATACAGGGGGTAATTATTAACACCGGGGAGCTGTTTTTT. Encoded protein: CASSIQGVIINTGELFF.

This clonotype has a handful of counts. The chain joins TRBV12-5 to TRBJ1-2; 12 bases map to TRBD1. V dropped 9 bases and J dropped 4; count of bases not matched to a gene: 15. The germline gives CDR1 LGHNT, CDR2 FRNRAP. This CDR3 has 17 amino acids. The CDR3 region has the DNA TGTGCTAGCGCCCTATTCGGGACAGGGGGCGCGGTCTATGGCTACACCTTC. It codes for CASALFGTGGAVYGYTF.

Details on this clonotype: This clone may be a read error of a much larger clone one base away. The V gene is TRBV12-3 or TRBV12-4, the J gene TRBJ2-5, with unresolved D. The CDR3 is made up of 14 amino acids. This chain's CDR3 is CASSFTLGEEIQYF. The CDR3 region has the DNA TGTGCCAGCAGTTTCACTCTAGGAGAAGAGATCCAGTACTTC.

This clonotype appeared many times. The chain combines TRBV6-1 with TRBJ2-2; no definite D call. The CDR3 contains 13 residues. Trimming left V 6 bases short and J 2 bases short, with 7 bases between. Germline CDR1 reads MNHNS; CDR2 reads SASEGT. The CDR3 loop is CASSDPNTGELFF. Here the CDR3 DNA reads TGTGCCAGCAGCGACCCAAACACCGGGGAGCTGTTTTTT.

This clonotype was recorded a few times. The chain links TRBV5-1 to TRBJ1-2; possibly TRBD1 for D (6 bases). The germline CDR1 and CDR2 sequences are SGHRS and YFSETQ. There are 14 residues in the CDR3. V was pared by 4 bases and J by 11 bases, with 21 bases between. Here the CDR3 reads CASSLSGQGGLYTF. Written as DNA, the CDR3 is TGCGCCAGCAGCCTGAGCGGACAAGGGGGATTATACACCTTC.

The chain joins TRBV5-6 to TRBJ1-4; 11 positions match TRBD1. The CDR3 runs to 18 residues. Trimming cost V 3 bases and J 8 bases; bases outside gene matches: 15. Germline values: CDR1 SGHDT, CDR2 YYEEEE. The CDR3 here is CASSSRRTGGVSYEKLFF. CDR3 coding DNA: TGTGCCAGCAGCTCACGCCGGACAGGGGGCGTCTCGTACGAAAAACTGTTTTTT.

This clonotype came up a few times. This rearrangement joins TRBV6-1 to TRBJ2-2; TRBD2 agrees at 9 bases. Per the germline V gene, CDR1 is MNHNS and CDR2 is SASEGT. The CDR3 runs 16 residues. Unmatched junction bases numbered 13, after V lost 6 bases and J lost 8 bases. The CDR3 region is CASRISSGGRAGELFF. The CDR3 bases are TGTGCCAGCAGGATAAGCAGCGGGGGGAGGGCAGGGGAGCTGTTTTTT.

This clonotype was observed many times. The rearrangement joins TRBV30 to TRBJ2-2, with D unresolved. The germline CDR1 and CDR2 sequences are GTSNPN and SVGIG (reference sequence). V dropped 3 bases and J dropped 5 bases, with 16 bases sitting between them. The CDR3 is 15 residues long. The CDR3 sequence: CAWSPSSLHTGELFF. For the CDR3, the DNA is TGTGCCTGGAGCCCTTCCTCCCTCCATACCGGGGAGCTGTTTTTT.

This clonotype came up many times. The gene calls are TRBV30 and TRBJ2-7; 8 bases line up with TRBD1. J was trimmed by 3 bases and V by 4 bases; bases with no gene match: 8. Germline V gene lookup returns CDR1 GTSNPN and CDR2 SVGIG (reference sequence). This CDR3 contains 14 residues. As DNA, the CDR3 is TGTGCCTGGAACCCGGGACAGGACCTCTACGAGCAGTACTTC. Protein: CAWNPGQDLYEQYF.

In its sample, this clonotype was seen a few times. A single base separates this from a much larger clone, so it may be a read error. The V gene is TRBV6-1, the J gene TRBJ2-7, with TRBD2 matching 7 bases. The CDR3 loop spans 15 amino acids. Trimming took 4 bases from V and 1 from J; bases not matched to a gene: 7. Germline CDR1 is MNHNS and CDR2 is SASEGT. The CDR3 DNA follows: TGTGCCAGCAGTGGAGAAGCGGGACTATCCTACGAGCAGTACTTC. Its protein is CASSGEAGLSYEQYF.

J is TRBJ2-1 and V is TRBV7-8; possibly TRBD2 for D (7 bases). V shed 4 bases and J shed 7 bases, with 14 bases lying between them. The V gene's germline CDR1 is SGHVS and CDR2 FQNEAQ. There are 14 residues in the CDR3. The CDR3 spells CASSSAAGANEQFF. In DNA, the CDR3 is TGTGCCAGCAGCTCTGCTGCGGGGGCTAATGAGCAGTTCTTC.

This clonotype was seen repeatedly, ten times or more. The chain is built from TRBV6-6 and TRBJ1-2, with D maybe TRBD1 (5 bases). Germline V gene data show CDR1 as MNHNY and CDR2 as SVGAGI (reference sequence). The CDR3 is made up of 12 amino acids. The V end was cut by 2 bases, the J end by 8 bases, with 9 bases between. Here the CDR3 DNA reads TGTGCCAGCAGTTACAGGGGCGGAGGCTACACCTTC. It translates to CASSYRGGGYTF.

This clonotype was counted many times. The chain links TRBV20-1 to TRBJ1-4; maybe TRBD1 (5 bases). V lost 0 bases to trimming and J lost 4 bases, with 18 bases between them. The CDR3 length is 17 residues. CDR1 is DFQATT, CDR2 SNEGSKA, per germline (reference sequence). In DNA form, the CDR3 reads TGCAGTGCTAGAGATTCAGGGACTCCAGCCTTTAATGAAAAACTGTTTTTT. It codes for CSARDSGTPAFNEKLFF.

This clonotype occurred a few times. The V and J genes are TRBV7-9 and TRBJ2-6; 8 nucleotides match TRBD2. Trimming took 10 bases from V and 3 from J; bases not matched to a gene: 8. The germline CDR1 and CDR2 sequences are SEHNR and FQNEAQ (reference sequence). The CDR3 is 15 amino acids. As DNA, the CDR3 is TGTGCCATCCCCGGGGGGGGTGGTGGGGCCAACGTCCTGACTTTC. This translates into CAIPGGGGGANVLTF.

At least ten counts were recorded for this clonotype. The chain has TRBV6-1 and TRBJ2-7, with D perhaps given as TRBD1 or TRBD2 (5 bases each). V gave up 6 bases and J gave up 3 bases, with 18 bases separating them. The germline gives CDR1 MNHNS, CDR2 SASEGT. CDR3 length equals 15 residues. CDR3 residues: CASSPPGDRYYEQYF. The CDR3 coding sequence is TGTGCCAGCAGCCCCCCCGGGGACCGCTACTACGAGCAGTACTTC.

This clonotype has at least ten counts. The rearrangement uses TRBV20-1 and TRBJ2-1; 8 bases fit TRBD1. CDR3 length: 15 residues. The germline V gene encodes CDR1 DFQATT and CDR2 SNEGSKA (reference sequence). V lost 6 bases, J lost 5 bases, and 12 bases stayed unmatched. CDR3 nucleotide sequence: TGCAGTGCCTCTAGTTTGGACAGGGTTAACAATGAGCAGTTCTTC. Its translation: CSASSLDRVNNEQFF.

In this sample, this clonotype turned up many times. The genes are TRBV12-3 or TRBV12-4 and TRBJ1-1; D gene ambiguous. This CDR3 contains 14 residues. The V end lost 3 bases, the J end lost 1 base, and 9 bases lay between the germline ends. The CDR3 protein is CASSFTVPNTEAFF. The CDR3 DNA is TGTGCCAGCAGTTTCACGGTCCCGAACACTGAAGCTTTCTTT.

This clonotype occurred many times. The rearrangement joins TRBV6-1 to TRBJ2-2; D perhaps matches TRBD2 (6 bases). Trimming removed 4 bases from V and 6 bases from J, with 15 bases in between. This CDR3 is built from 15 residues. Germline assignment: CDR1 MNHNS and CDR2 SASEGT. The CDR3 sequence is CASSGVGGTAGELFF. The CDR3, as DNA: TGTGCCAGCAGTGGAGTTGGGGGGACCGCCGGGGAGCTGTTTTTT.

This clonotype was recorded a few times. The chain couples TRBV20-1 to TRBJ2-7, with 12 bases fitting TRBD2. This CDR3 spans 18 amino acids. Per the germline V gene, CDR1 is DFQATT and CDR2 is SNEGSKA (reference sequence). V lost 1 base and J lost 7; bases outside the gene matches: 17. CDR3 sequence (DNA): TGCAGTGCTAGAGCCCAGATTGCTAGCGGGGGGGACCCTCGGGAGCAGTACTTC. Translating gives CSARAQIASGGDPREQYF.

The table lists this clonotype with many counts. V gene TRBV28 combines with J gene TRBJ1-5; D gene unclear. There are 15 residues in the CDR3. The germline gives CDR1 MDHEN, CDR2 SYDVKM. V lost 3 bases, J lost 7 bases, and 16 bases lay in between. CDR3 residues: CASSFGPSDRQPQHF. CDR3 nucleotides: TGTGCCAGCAGTTTCGGACCCTCCGACCGACAGCCCCAGCATTTT.

There are a few counts of this clonotype. The V call is TRBV13, the J call TRBJ2-2; D remains unclear. V lost 8 bases and J 5 bases, leaving 12 bases between the germline ends. The CDR3 loop spans 13 amino acids. Germline CDR1 reads PRHDT; CDR2 reads FYEKMQ (reference sequence). CDR3 protein: CASAGLRTGELFF. The CDR3 region has the DNA TGTGCCAGCGCAGGTTTGAGAACCGGGGAGCTGTTTTTT.